The clone carrying this T cell receptor beta chain was counted only a few times. The sample originates from a study of CD8 T cells in Susac syndrome. The CDR3 is 13 residues long. V lost 6 bases to trimming and J lost 8 bases; unmatched junction nucleotides: 7. Germline lookup yields CDR1 MNHNS and CDR2 SASEGT. The authors sequenced TCR beta from blood CD8+ and CD4+ T cells. TEMRA cells were enriched by FACS, while CD8+ and CD4+ T cells were obtained through a negative isolation that was performed magnetically. An amount of RNA that ranged from roughly 0.5 to 1 ug was reverse transcribed with random hexamers. The method of amplification for TCR beta CDR3 was immunoSEQ multiplex PCR, covering 54 Vbeta and 13 Jbeta. One entry per CDR3 protein results from TCRdb running MiXCR on the immunoSEQ multiplex PCR reads. The sample holds 400,000 to 550,000 distinct CDR3 sequences, 85% to 90% seen once.

The V gene is TRBV6-1, the J gene TRBJ2-1; TRBD2 matches at 7 bases. Source material: CD8+ T cells from PBMCs. This clonotype was sampled from a human donor with multiple sclerosis. CDR3: CASSTEAGDEQFF. The CDR3 bases are TGTGCCAGCAGCACGGAGGCGGGAGATGAGCAGTTCTTC.